The 18 T cell receptor beta chains listed next were all sequenced from one sample in a study of T cells in localized non-small cell lung cancer (dated by TCRdb to about 2020). Libraries came from the immunoSEQ multiplex PCR assay. This immuneACCESS table, as held by TCRdb, lists in-frame sequences with V and J called but not all clones. Of the missing ones, under half trace to an unresolved V gene in checked studies; the others have no known cause. This sample is represented by approximately 31,000 clones; around 90% of them were singletons. 2.5% to 3% of the sample comes from the top ten. Material: peripheral blood, obtained before any cancer treatment. These receptors came from an older female donor with stage I lung adenocarcinoma.

V and J are TRBV18 and TRBJ1-1, with TRBD1 matching 8 bases. The CDR3 has 17 residues. The V segment lost 6 bases and the J segment 3 bases; nucleotides outside the gene matches: 15. CDR1 is KGHSH, CDR2 LQKENI, per germline. The CDR3 loop is CASSRLGSGGMDTEAFF. CDR3 nucleotide sequence: TGTGCCAGCTCCCGCCTCGGATCAGGGGGCATGGACACTGAAGCTTTCTTT. The variable domain in full, with the rest retrieved from reference TRBV18 and TRBJ1-1, is NAGVMQNPRHLVRRRGQEARLRCSPMKGHSHVYWYRQLPEEGLKFMVYLQKENIIDESGMPKERFSAEFPKEGPSILRIQQVVRGDSAAYFCASSRLGSGGMDTEAFFGQGTRLTVV.

The chain is built from TRBV29-1 and TRBJ2-6, with D perhaps matching TRBD1 or TRBD2 (6 bases each). The CDR3 extends over 17 amino acids. Germline V gives CDR1 SQVTM, CDR2 ANQGSEA. The V end was cut by 6 bases, the J end by 0 bases, with 18 bases between. The CDR3 sequence: CSVAPGGLASGANVLTF. CDR3 DNA: TGCAGCGTCGCCCCCGGGGGCCTAGCCTCTGGGGCCAACGTCCTGACTTTC.

This chain links TRBV18 with TRBJ1-2, with no clear D. The V gene lost 0 bases and the J gene lost 6 bases, with 8 bases spanning the gap. The CDR3 loop spans 13 amino acids. Germline CDR1 reads KGHSH; CDR2 reads LQKENI. The CDR3 DNA sequence: TGTGCCAGCTCACCACCGACATGGGATGGCTACACCTTC. It encodes CASSPPTWDGYTF.

This clone was seen a single time. The rearrangement joins TRBV9 to TRBJ2-6; D not certain. The CDR3 covers 15 residues. Germline CDR1 is SGDLS and CDR2 is YYNGEE. Trimming removed 4 bases from V and 0 bases from J, with 8 bases in between. The CDR3 coding sequence is TGTGCCAGCAGCCCCCCTCACTCTGGGGCCAACGTCCTGACTTTC. This translates into CASSPPHSGANVLTF.

This chain links TRBV7-2 with TRBJ2-2, with D possibly being TRBD2 (5 bases). The CDR3 contains 14 residues. Germline assignment: CDR1 SGHTA and CDR2 FQGNSA. The germline V and J ends were trimmed by 0 bases and 8 bases, with 10 bases remaining between them. The chain's CDR3 is CASSLAYRGGELFF. In DNA form, the CDR3 reads TGTGCCAGCAGCTTAGCGTATCGGGGAGGGGAGCTGTTTTTT.

The chain employs TRBV19 and TRBJ1-2; D uncertain. The V and J ends lost 3 bases and 2 bases respectively, with 10 bases between them. CDR3 size: 14 residues. Per germline, CDR1 LNHDA and CDR2 SQIVND (reference sequence). As DNA, the CDR3 is TGTGCCAGTAGTATCCGACTTGGCAACTATGGCTACACCTTC. It specifies CASSIRLGNYGYTF.

The chain recombines TRBV27 with TRBJ2-1; TRBD2 agrees at 9 bases. CDR1 and CDR2 (germline): MNHEY, SMNVEV (reference sequence). This CDR3 is 16 amino acids long. The V and J ends lost 8 bases and 4 bases, in that order; junction bases with no gene match: 12. CDR3: CASRRISGSPYNEQFF. The CDR3 nucleotides read TGTGCCAGCCGAAGGATTAGCGGGAGCCCGTACAATGAGCAGTTCTTC.

This clone was detected once. V is TRBV28 and J is TRBJ2-7; D unclear. Germline CDR1 is MDHEN and CDR2 is SYDVKM. V lost 2 bases and J lost 5, with 4 bases in between. There are 11 residues in the CDR3. The CDR3 bases are TGTGCCAGCAGTTTACTCAACGAGCAGTACTTC. This codes for CASSLLNEQYF.

V usage is TRBV23-1 and J usage is TRBJ1-1; TRBD1 aligns across 9 bases. TRBV23-1 qualifies as an ORF whose function is uncertain. The CDR3 loop spans 14 amino acids. With 4 bases clipped from V and 0 bases from J, the junction kept 0 bases outside the gene matches. The CDR3 coding sequence is TGCGCCAGCAGTCGGGACAGGGTGAACACTGAAGCTTTCTTT. It encodes CASSRDRVNTEAFF.

The genes are TRBV9 and TRBJ2-1; D is possibly TRBD2 (5 bases). The V end was cut by 0 bases, the J end by 2 bases, with 9 bases between. CDR1 SGDLS and CDR2 YYNGEE come from the germline V gene. This CDR3 has 15 residues. CDR3 amino acids: CASSVDSGAYNEQFF. DNA for the CDR3: TGTGCCAGCAGCGTAGACAGCGGAGCCTACAATGAGCAGTTCTTC.

This clone was detected only once. The chain combines TRBV19 with TRBJ1-5; the D gene is possibly TRBD1 (5 bases). The V gene lost 3 bases and the J gene lost 2 bases, with 8 bases spanning the gap. The CDR3 is 14 amino acids. CDR1 and CDR2 from the germline V gene are LNHDA and SQIVND (reference sequence). In nucleotides, the CDR3 is TGTGCCAGTAGTATCAGGGATGGCAATCAGCCCCAGCATTTT. Amino acid sequence: CASSIRDGNQPQHF.

The rearrangement joins TRBV7-2 to TRBJ2-3; 10 nucleotides match TRBD2. This CDR3 comprises 18 residues. V lost 6 bases, J lost 2 bases, and 14 bases stayed unmatched. Germline V lookup: CDR1 SGHTA, CDR2 FQGNSA. The CDR3 spells CASREPSSGRPVTDTQYF. CDR3 nucleotides: TGTGCCAGCAGGGAACCCTCTAGCGGGAGACCTGTCACAGATACGCAGTATTTT.

In regard to this clone: In the same sample, other DNA sequences code for this CDR3. The V and J genes are TRBV19 and TRBJ2-3, with 8 positions matching TRBD2. The J segment lost 6 bases and the V segment lost 5 bases, leaving 7 bases of the junction unmatched. The CDR3 extends over 14 amino acids. Germline CDR1 and CDR2: LNHDA and SQIVND (reference sequence). CDR3 nucleotide sequence: TGTGCCAGTAGTGTCGGGGGGGACACGGATACGCAGTATTTT. This gives the protein CASSVGGDTDTQYF.

The chain has TRBV18 and TRBJ2-7, with D perhaps TRBD2 (5 bases). The CDR3 has 15 amino acids. Germline CDR1 is KGHSH and CDR2 is LQKENI. The V gene lost 0 bases and the J gene lost 1 base, with 10 bases spanning the gap. The CDR3 coding sequence is TGTGCCAGCTCACCACCGGGAGCGAGATCCTACGAGCAGTACTTC. Protein: CASSPPGARSYEQYF.

The chain carries TRBV2 and TRBJ2-2; a possible D gene is TRBD1 (6 bases). The CDR3 has 12 residues. Germline loops: CDR1 SNHLY, CDR2 FYNNEI. The V end was cut by 8 bases, the J end by 5 bases, with 9 bases between. CDR3 DNA: TGTGCCAGCGGGACACAAACCGGGGAGCTGTTTTTT. Protein product: CASGTQTGELFF.

The gene calls are TRBV5-4 and TRBJ2-7; 8 bases match TRBD2. The CDR3 consists of 14 residues. From germline, CDR1 is SGHNT and CDR2 YYREEE (reference sequence). Trimming cost V 7 bases and J 2 bases; bases outside gene matches: 8. In nucleotides, the CDR3 is TGTGCCAGCTCTCCAGCGGGAGTCCCCTACGAGCAGTACTTC. This encodes CASSPAGVPYEQYF.

V and J are TRBV9 and TRBJ2-2; D possibly uses TRBD1 or TRBD2 (5 bases each). There are 15 residues in the CDR3. Trimming took 9 bases from V and 0 from J, leaving 15 bases between them. The germline V gene encodes CDR1 SGDLS and CDR2 YYNGEE. The CDR3 here is CATSRGSTNTGELFF. CDR3 in DNA: TGTGCCACATCCCGGGGCTCTACGAACACCGGGGAGCTGTTTTTT.

Worth noting for this clone: This same CDR3 is encoded by further DNA sequences in the sample. V gene TRBV18 combines with J gene TRBJ1-1; D gene uncertain. The CDR3 contains 13 residues. Germline values: CDR1 KGHSH, CDR2 LQKENI. Deletions cut 1 base from V and 3 bases from J, with 6 bases between. In DNA, the CDR3 is TGTGCCAGCTCACCACTGGGAGACACTGAAGCTTTCTTT. Protein sequence: CASSPLGDTEAFF.